Listed here are 3 T cell receptor beta chains from one sample, sequenced in a study of blood T cell repertoires in COVID-19. Using immunoSEQ multiplex PCR, the repertoire was profiled, and TCRdb retains in-frame clones only, with some absent. The sample shows hundreds of thousands of clones, 75% to 90% of them seen only once. What was sequenced was PBMCs or T cells enriched from blood (not recorded which). The receptors originated from a woman in her 30s who had been exposed to COVID-19.

This clone was counted only a few times. The chain couples TRBV27 to TRBJ2-1; D call uncertain. CDR1 MNHEY and CDR2 SMNVEV come from the germline V gene (reference sequence). V was cut by 3 bases and J by 4 bases, with 13 bases left in between. The CDR3 sequence is 15 residues long. The CDR3: CASSFIPSSYNEQFF. The CDR3 bases are TGTGCCAGCAGTTTCATCCCCAGTTCTTACAATGAGCAGTTCTTC.

The gene calls are TRBV19 and TRBJ1-2; TRBD1 matches at 7 bases. J was trimmed by 0 bases and V by 6 bases; bases with no gene match: 7. Per the germline V gene, CDR1 is LNHDA and CDR2 is SQIVND (reference sequence). The CDR3 extends over 15 amino acids. The CDR3 sequence is CASSLTGTSNYGYTF. Written as DNA, the CDR3 is TGTGCCAGTAGCCTGACAGGGACGTCTAACTATGGCTACACCTTC.

V and J are TRBV3-1 (or the pseudogene TRBV3-2) and TRBJ2-1; 7 bases agree with TRBD2. J gave up 3 bases and V 0 bases, and 2 bases lay outside the gene matches. The germline V gene encodes CDR1 LGHDT and CDR2 YNNKEL (reference sequence). The CDR3 covers 15 residues. The CDR3 DNA sequence: TGTGCCAGCAGCCAAGATACGGGGGGCTACAATGAGCAGTTCTTC. Its translation: CASSQDTGGYNEQFF.